This T cell receptor (beta chain) originates from a study of CD8 T cells in Susac syndrome. The germline V and J ends were trimmed by 0 bases and 2 bases, with 11 bases remaining between them. The length of the CDR3 is 15 residues. Germline loops: CDR1 DFQATT, CDR2 SNEGSKA (reference sequence). With random hexamers, about 0.45 to 1 ug RNA was reverse transcribed. The authors amplified TCR beta CDR3 across 54 Vbeta and 13 Jbeta using immunoSEQ multiplex PCR. TCRdb ran MiXCR on the immunoSEQ multiplex PCR reads and lists one entry per CDR3 protein. The sample has roughly 190,000 distinct CDR3 sequences; around 90% are singletons.

Source material: CD4+ T cells from PBMCs. The J gene is TRBJ2-1, the V gene TRBV20-1, with D perhaps given as TRBD1 or TRBD2 (5 bases each). The sequence was obtained from a human donor with Susac syndrome. CDR3 sequence (DNA): TGCAGTGCTAGAGATCCCTCGGGGCCCTACAATGAGCAGTTCTTC. Translating it yields CSARDPSGPYNEQFF.